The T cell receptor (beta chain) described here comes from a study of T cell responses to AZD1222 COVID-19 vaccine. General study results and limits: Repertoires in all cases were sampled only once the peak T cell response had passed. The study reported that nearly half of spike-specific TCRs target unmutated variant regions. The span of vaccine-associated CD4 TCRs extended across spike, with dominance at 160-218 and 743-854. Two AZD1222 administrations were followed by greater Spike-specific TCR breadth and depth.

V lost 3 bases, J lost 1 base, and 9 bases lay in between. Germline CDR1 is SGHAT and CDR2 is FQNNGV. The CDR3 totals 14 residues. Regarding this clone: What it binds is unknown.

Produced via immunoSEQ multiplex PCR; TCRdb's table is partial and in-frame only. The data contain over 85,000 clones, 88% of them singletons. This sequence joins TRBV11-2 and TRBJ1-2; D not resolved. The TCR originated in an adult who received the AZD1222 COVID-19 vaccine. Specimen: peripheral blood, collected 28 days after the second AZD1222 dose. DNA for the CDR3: TGTGCCAGCAGCTTTTCGGGGAGTAACTATGGCTACACCTTC. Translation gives CASSFSGSNYGYTF.